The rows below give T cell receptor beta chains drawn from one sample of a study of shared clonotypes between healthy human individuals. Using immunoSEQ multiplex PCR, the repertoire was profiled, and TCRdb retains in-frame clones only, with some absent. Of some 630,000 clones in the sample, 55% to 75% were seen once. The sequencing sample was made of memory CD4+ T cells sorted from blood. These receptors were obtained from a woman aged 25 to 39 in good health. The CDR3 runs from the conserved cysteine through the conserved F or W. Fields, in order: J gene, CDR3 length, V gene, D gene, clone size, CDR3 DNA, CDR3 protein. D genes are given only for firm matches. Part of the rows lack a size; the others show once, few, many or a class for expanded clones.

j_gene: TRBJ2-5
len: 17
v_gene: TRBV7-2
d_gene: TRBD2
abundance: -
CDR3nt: TGTGCCAGCAGCTCTGGACTAGCGGGACGCCAAAGCGAGACCCAGTACTTC
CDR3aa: CASSSGLAGRQSETQYF

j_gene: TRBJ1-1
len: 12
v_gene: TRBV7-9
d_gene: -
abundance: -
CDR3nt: TGTGCCAGCAGCTACTTAACAGGGGAAGCTTTCTTT
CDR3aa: CASSYLTGEAFF

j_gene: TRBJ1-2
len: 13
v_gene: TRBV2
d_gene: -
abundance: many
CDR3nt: TGTGCCAGTGGGTTGTGGGGTGACTATGGCTACACCTTC
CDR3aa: CASGLWGDYGYTF

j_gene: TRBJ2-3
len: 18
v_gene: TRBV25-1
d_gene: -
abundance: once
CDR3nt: TGTGCCAGCAGTAAAAACCATCAATCCGGGACCCTTACAGATACGCAGTATTTT
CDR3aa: CASSKNHQSGTLTDTQYF

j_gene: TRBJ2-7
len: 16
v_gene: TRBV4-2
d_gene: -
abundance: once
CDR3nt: TGTGCCAGCAGCCAAGATCTGCGCCCAAGCTCCTACGAGCAGTACTTC
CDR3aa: CASSQDLRPSSYEQYF

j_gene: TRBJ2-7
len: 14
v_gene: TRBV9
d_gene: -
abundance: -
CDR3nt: TGTGCCAGCAGCGCCCGGGGGTGGGGATACGAGCAGTACTTC
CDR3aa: CASSARGWGYEQYF

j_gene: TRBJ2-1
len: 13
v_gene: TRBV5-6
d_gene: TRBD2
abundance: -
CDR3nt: TGTGCCAGCAGCTTGGCTACTAGCGGAGGGAGGTTCTTC
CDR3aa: CASSLATSGGRFF

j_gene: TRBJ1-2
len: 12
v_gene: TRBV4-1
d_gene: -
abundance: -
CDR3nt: TGCGCCAGCAGCCAACGCAACTATGGCTACACCTTC
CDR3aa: CASSQRNYGYTF

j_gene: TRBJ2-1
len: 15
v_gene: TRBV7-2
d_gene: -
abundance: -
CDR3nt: TGTGCCAGCAGCACGCTAGCGTTAACCTACAATGAGCAGTTCTTC
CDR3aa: CASSTLALTYNEQFF

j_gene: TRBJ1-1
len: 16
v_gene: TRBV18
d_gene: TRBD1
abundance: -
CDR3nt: TGTGCCAGCTCACCTGGACAGGTCCGGGGGAACACTGAAGCTTTCTTT
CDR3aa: CASSPGQVRGNTEAFF

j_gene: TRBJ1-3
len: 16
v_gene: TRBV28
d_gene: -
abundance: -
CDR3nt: TGTGCCAGCAGTCCGTCGGGTCTGGTCGCTGGAAACACCATATATTTT
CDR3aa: CASSPSGLVAGNTIYF

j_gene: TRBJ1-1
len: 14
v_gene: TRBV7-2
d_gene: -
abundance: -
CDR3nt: TGTGCCAGCAGCTTAGCAGGGCTGGGCACTGAAGCTTTCTTT
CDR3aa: CASSLAGLGTEAFF

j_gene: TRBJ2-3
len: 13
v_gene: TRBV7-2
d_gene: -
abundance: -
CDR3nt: TGTGCCAGCAGCTTATCGCTAGCAGATACGCAGTATTTT
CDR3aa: CASSLSLADTQYF

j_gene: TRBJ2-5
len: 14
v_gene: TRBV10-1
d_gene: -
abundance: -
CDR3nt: TGCGCCAGCAGTGAAGTGCGGGACCAAGAGACCCAGTACTTC
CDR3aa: CASSEVRDQETQYF

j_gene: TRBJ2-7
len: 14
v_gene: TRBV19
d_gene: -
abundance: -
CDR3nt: TGTGCCAGTAGTATACAGGGCCTTGTTGACGAGCAGTACTTC
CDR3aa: CASSIQGLVDEQYF

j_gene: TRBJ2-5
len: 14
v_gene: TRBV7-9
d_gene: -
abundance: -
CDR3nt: TGTGCCAGCAGCTTAGTGGCAGGGCAGCAGACCCAGTACTTC
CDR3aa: CASSLVAGQQTQYF

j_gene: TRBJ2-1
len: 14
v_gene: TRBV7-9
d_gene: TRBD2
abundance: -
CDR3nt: TGTGCCAGCAGCTTAGGACTAGCGGGCAATGAGCAGTTCTTC
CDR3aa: CASSLGLAGNEQFF

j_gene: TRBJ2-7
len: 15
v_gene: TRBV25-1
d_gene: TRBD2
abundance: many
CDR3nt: TGTGCCAGCAGTGGAAATAGCGGGAGTAACTACGAGCAGTACTTC
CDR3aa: CASSGNSGSNYEQYF

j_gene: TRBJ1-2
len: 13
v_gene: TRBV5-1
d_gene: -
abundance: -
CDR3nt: TGCGCCAGCAGCTATCGCTCGAACAATGGCTACACCTTC
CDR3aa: CASSYRSNNGYTF

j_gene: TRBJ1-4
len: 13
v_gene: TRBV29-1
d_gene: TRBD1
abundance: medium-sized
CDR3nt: TGCAGCGTTACCCGGACAGGCGATGAAAAACTGTTTTTT
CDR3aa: CSVTRTGDEKLFF

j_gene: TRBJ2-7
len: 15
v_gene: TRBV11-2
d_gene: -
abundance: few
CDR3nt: TGTGCCAGCAGCTTAGCCCGGGACCCCTACTACGAGCAGTACTTC
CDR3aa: CASSLARDPYYEQYF

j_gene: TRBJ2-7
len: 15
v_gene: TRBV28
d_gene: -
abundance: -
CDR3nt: TGTGCCAGCAGTTTGGGGGAGTTTAGTATATACGAGCAGTACTTC
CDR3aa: CASSLGEFSIYEQYF

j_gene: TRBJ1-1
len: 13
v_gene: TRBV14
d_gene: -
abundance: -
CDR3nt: TGTGCCAGCAGCCAAGAAAAACGCTCAGAAGCTTTCTTT
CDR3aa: CASSQEKRSEAFF

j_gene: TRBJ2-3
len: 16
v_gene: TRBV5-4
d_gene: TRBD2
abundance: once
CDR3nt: TGTGCCAGCAGCCGGAGGTTAGCGGGAGAAGGGGATACGCAGTATTTT
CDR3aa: CASSRRLAGEGDTQYF